These 12 T cell receptor beta chains came from one sample sequenced in a study of tumor-infiltrating lymphocytes in primary liver carcinoma. Unsorted bulk tissue of roughly 17-33 mg yielded co-extracted RNA and DNA. The researchers produced TCR beta cDNA from approximately 460 ng total RNA with a constant-region primer. Slightly modified ARM-PCR served as the procedure for the TCR beta libraries. These libraries came from three rounds of nested multiplex PCR. For approximately 10 cycles apiece, the opening two PCR rounds ran with TRBV1-TRBV30 forward primers and a C-beta reverse primer. TCRdb ran MiXCR on the multiplex PCR reads and lists one entry per CDR3 protein. This table has 48,000 or so distinct CDR3 sequences, about 73% appearing once. Sequencing was performed on liver tumor tissue from sampling region 3. Subset denoted: tumor region T3, left-lateral pole. These receptors all stem from a man aged 35 to 55 with primary liver carcinoma and hepatitis B virus infection.

Details on this clonotype: Germline and junction disagree at one end, which may indicate a read error. The chain joins TRBV5-1 to TRBJ2-7; 7 positions agree with TRBD1. Per germline, CDR1 SGHRS and CDR2 YFSETQ. The CDR3 runs to 17 residues. The CDR3 spells CASSLGEGRDRPYEQCF. CDR3 nucleotide sequence: TGCGCCAGCAGCTTGGGAGAAGGACGGGACAGACCTTACGAGCAGTGCTTC.

To note about this clonotype: One end of the junction fails to match germline, which may point to a read error. The chain combines TRBV28 with TRBJ2-7, with 10 bases matching TRBD2. Germline CDR1 MDHEN, CDR2 SYDVKM. CDR3 length: 14 amino acids. DNA for the CDR3: TGTGCCAGCAGAAAGCGGGAGGGCATATACGAGCAATACTTC. Translating it yields CASRKREGIYEQYF.

In its sample, this clonotype was seen many times. This rearrangement joins TRBV12-3 or TRBV12-4 to TRBJ1-4; no firm D call. CDR3 size: 14 residues. V was cut by 1 base and J by 2 bases, with 5 bases left in between. The DNA for the CDR3 is TGTGCCAGCAGTTTAGTGCAGACTAATGAAAAACTGTTTTTT. Translating gives CASSLVQTNEKLFF.

Regarding this clonotype: The junction does not match germline at one end; this may be a read error. This chain connects TRBV12-3 or TRBV12-4 to TRBJ1-4, with a possible D match to TRBD1 (6 bases). The CDR3 runs 14 residues. The CDR3 here is CASKLTGSDVKLFF. For the CDR3, the DNA is TGTGCCAGCAAATTGACAGGTTCAGATGTAAAACTCTTTTTT.

Turning to this clonotype: One junction end does not reproduce the germline sequence, and a read error may be involved. CDR3 bases: TGCGCCAGCAGCCGAGAGCCCCCTCAAAACGAAGGGGCCAAAAACGTTCAGTACTTC. Its translation is CASSREPPQNEGAKNVQYF. This sequence joins TRBV4-1 and TRBJ2-4; D may be TRBD1 (5 bases). The CDR3 length is 19 residues. Germline-derived CDR1 and CDR2 are MGHRA and YSYEKL.

As to this clonotype: The CDR3 end shows no conserved phenylalanine or tryptophan, and so a read error is likely. The DNA is omitted, as the CDR3 cannot be located on it reliably, and the CDR3 follows TCRdb's listing. V and J are TRBV10-3 and TRBJ2-7; the table gives TRBD2 as D, unverified against the DNA. The CDR3 is 14 residues long, counting both termini. CDR1 ENHRY and CDR2 SYGVKD come from the germline V gene. The CDR3 protein is CATSTSVGLDEQYS.

As to this clonotype: At one end the junction does not follow the germline gene, possibly because of a read error. This sequence joins TRBV29-1 and TRBJ2-5; tentatively, D is TRBD2 (6 bases). This CDR3 spans 12 amino acids. From germline, CDR1 is SQVTM and CDR2 ANQGSEA. The DNA of the CDR3 is TGCAGCGGCGGGACCTACGGGGAGACCCAGCACTTC. This translates into CSGGTYGETQHF.

Concerning this clonotype itself: Germline and junction disagree at one end, which may indicate a read error. The chain recombines TRBV6-6 with TRBJ2-7; tentative D call: TRBD2 (6 bases). This CDR3 is built from 14 residues. The germline CDR1 and CDR2 sequences are MNHNY and SVGAGI (reference sequence). CDR3 in amino acids: CASRLRTQAREQYF. The CDR3 DNA is TGTGCTAGCAGACTTAGGACCCAGGCCCGGGAGCAGTATTTC.

Concerning this clonotype itself: Here the CDR3 omits its conserved ending phenylalanine or tryptophan, so a read error is the likely source. The DNA is left out, because the CDR3 cannot be placed on it with certainty; the CDR3 is given as TCRdb lists it. The chain joins TRBV11-2 to TRBJ1-1; no DNA check was done on the table's D call, TRBD1. Inclusive of both ends, the CDR3 amounts to 15 amino acids. CDR1 SGHAT and CDR2 FQNNGV come from the germline V gene. CDR3 sequence reads: CASSFNRGLNTEALV.

The J gene is TRBJ2-7, the V gene TRBV7-2; 13 nucleotides agree with TRBD2. Germline CDR1 and CDR2: SGHTA and FQGNSA. The V segment lost 8 bases and the J segment 1 base; nucleotides outside the gene matches: 5. This CDR3 region has 15 residues. CDR3 DNA: TGTGCCAGCGGCGTGGGACTAGCGGGATCCTACGAGCAGTACTTC. It translates to CASGVGLAGSYEQYF.

Remarks on this clonotype: At one of its ends the junction is not consistent with the germline gene, which may arise from a read error. The CDR3 here is CAGSQYSGFTYEQYF. CDR3 sequence (DNA): TGTGCCGGCAGCCAATATAGCGGATTTACCTACGAGCAGTACTTC. The rearrangement links TRBV14 to TRBJ2-7; D might be TRBD2 (6 bases). CDR1 SGHDN and CDR2 FVKESK come from the germline V gene. This CDR3 comprises 15 residues.

This clonotype was seen many times. The chain joins TRBV5-1 to TRBJ2-3; unclear D gene. Germline CDR1 is SGHRS and CDR2 is YFSETQ. The CDR3 consists of 13 residues. The V end lost 2 bases, the J end lost 2 bases, and 6 bases lay between the germline ends. The CDR3 sequence: CASSFSTTDTQYF. The CDR3 DNA is TGCGCCAGCAGCTTCTCTACCACAGATACGCAGTATTTT.